The clone carrying this T cell receptor (beta chain) was detected once. These data come from a study of cytomegalovirus exposure and HLA in healthy donors. Amplification used 60 Vbeta primers and 13 Jbeta primers. Method: immunoSEQ multiplex PCR; TCRdb's copy keeps in-frame clones and lacks some. The sample yields over 100,000 clones, over 60% seen once. The CDR3 sequence is 16 residues long. The germline V gene encodes CDR1 MNHNS and CDR2 SASEGT. V was pared by 4 bases and J by 0 bases, with 12 bases between. The sample consisted of PBMCs. The receptor comes from a woman under 30 in good health and CMV-seropositive. This rearrangement joins TRBV6-1 to TRBJ2-2; D is uncertain. CDR3: CASSVEGGSNTGELFF. The DNA of the CDR3 is TGTGCCAGCAGTGTGGAAGGCGGCTCGAACACCGGGGAGCTGTTTTTT.